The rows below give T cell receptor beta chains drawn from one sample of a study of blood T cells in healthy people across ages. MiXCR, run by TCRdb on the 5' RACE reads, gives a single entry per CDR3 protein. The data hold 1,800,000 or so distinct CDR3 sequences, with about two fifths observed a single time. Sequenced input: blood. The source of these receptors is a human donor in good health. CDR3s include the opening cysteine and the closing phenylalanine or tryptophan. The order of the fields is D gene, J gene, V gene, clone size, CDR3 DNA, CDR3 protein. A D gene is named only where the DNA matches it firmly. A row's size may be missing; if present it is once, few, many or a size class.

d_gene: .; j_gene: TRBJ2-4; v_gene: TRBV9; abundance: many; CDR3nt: TGTGCCAGCAGCGTAGGGACAGCAAACATTCAGTACTTC; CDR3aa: CASSVGTANIQYF
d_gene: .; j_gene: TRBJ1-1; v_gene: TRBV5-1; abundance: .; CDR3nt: TGCGCCAGCAGCTTGGCAGGGCGCCCTGAAGCTTTCTTT; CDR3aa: CASSLAGRPEAFF
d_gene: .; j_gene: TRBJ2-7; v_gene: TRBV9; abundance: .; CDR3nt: TGTGCCAGCAGCGTAGAACAAGTCCCCTACGAGCAGTACTTC; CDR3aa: CASSVEQVPYEQYF
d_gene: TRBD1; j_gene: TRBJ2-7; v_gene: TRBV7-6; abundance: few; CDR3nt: TGTGCCAGCAGCCCCCTGCGGGACAGGGGTTCCGAGCAGTACTTC; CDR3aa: CASSPLRDRGSEQYF
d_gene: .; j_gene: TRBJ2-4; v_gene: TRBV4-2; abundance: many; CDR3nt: TGTGCCAGCAGCTACAATCCCGTAGCCAAAAACATTCAGTACTTC; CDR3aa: CASSYNPVAKNIQYF
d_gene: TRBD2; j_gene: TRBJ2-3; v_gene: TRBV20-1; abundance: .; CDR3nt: TGCAGTGCTAGCGGGGGGTGGCAGCCGGAGTCTAGCACAGATACGCAGTATTTT; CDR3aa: CSASGGWQPESSTDTQYF
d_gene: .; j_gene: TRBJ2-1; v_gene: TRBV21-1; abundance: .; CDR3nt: TGTGCCAGCAGCACGACAGGGACGCAGTTCTTC; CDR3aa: CASSTTGTQFF
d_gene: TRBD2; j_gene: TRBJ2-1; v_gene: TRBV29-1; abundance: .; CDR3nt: TGCAGCGTTACGATTGGGGGGGACAATGAGCAGTTCTTC; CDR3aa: CSVTIGGDNEQFF
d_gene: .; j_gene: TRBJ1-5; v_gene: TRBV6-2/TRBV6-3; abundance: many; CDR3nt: TGTGCCAGCAGTTACGATAGCCTAGCCCAGCCCCAGCATTTT; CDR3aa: CASSYDSLAQPQHF
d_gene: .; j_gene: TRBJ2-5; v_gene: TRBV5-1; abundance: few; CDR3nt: TGCGCCAGCAGCTTGGAAATTCCGGAGACCCAGTACTTC; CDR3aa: CASSLEIPETQYF
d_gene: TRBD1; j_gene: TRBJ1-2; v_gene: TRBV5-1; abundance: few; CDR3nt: TGCGCCAGCAGCTTGGAATCCGGGACAGGGGTTGGCTACACCTTC; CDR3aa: CASSLESGTGVGYTF
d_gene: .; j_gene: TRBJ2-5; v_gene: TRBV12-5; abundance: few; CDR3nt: TGTGCTAGTGGTTTGGCACCCCAAGAGACCCAGTACTTC; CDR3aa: CASGLAPQETQYF
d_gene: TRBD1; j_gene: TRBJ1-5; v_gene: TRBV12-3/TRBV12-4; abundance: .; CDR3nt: TGTGCCAGCAGAAGACAGGGGTCGAAGCCCCAGCATTTT; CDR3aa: CASRRQGSKPQHF
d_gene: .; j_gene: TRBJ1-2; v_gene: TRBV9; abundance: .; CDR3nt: TGTGCCAGCAGCCCAAGGGGGGAGTGGGATGGCTACACCTTC; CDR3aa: CASSPRGEWDGYTF
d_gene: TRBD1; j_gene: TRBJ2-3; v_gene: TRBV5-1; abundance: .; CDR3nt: TGCGCCAGCAGGACCGTCCCAGGACAGGGGGCAAACACAGATACGCAGTATTTT; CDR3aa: CASRTVPGQGANTDTQYF
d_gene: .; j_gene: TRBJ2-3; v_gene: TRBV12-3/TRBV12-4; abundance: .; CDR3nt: TGTGCCACCGGCCCTGCGGGGCGAGCAGATGCGCAGTATTTT; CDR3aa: CATGPAGRADAQYF
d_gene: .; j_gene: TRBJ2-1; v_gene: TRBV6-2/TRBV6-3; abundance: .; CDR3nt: TGTGCCAGCAGTTACTCGATTAGGGGCCTCTCCTACAATGAGCAGTTCTTC; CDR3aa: CASSYSIRGLSYNEQFF
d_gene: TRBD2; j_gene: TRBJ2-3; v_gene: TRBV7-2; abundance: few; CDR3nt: TGTGCCAGCAGCTTAGCGCGGGGACTAGCTGACACAGATACGCAGTATTTT; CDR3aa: CASSLARGLADTDTQYF
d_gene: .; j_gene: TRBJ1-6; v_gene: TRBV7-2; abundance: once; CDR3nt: TGTGCCAGCAGCCCATGGGGGGGCTCCTATAATTCACCCCTCCACTTT; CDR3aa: CASSPWGGSYNSPLHF
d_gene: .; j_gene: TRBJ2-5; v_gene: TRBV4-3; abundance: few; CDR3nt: TGCGCCAGCAGCCAAGATCTCCCCCCCAGTGGAGAGACCCAGTACTTC; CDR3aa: CASSQDLPPSGETQYF
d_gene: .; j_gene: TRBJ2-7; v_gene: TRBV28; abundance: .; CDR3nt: TGTGCCACCTCGGAAGGAGGGGCTGGCAACGAGCAGTACTTC; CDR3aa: CATSEGGAGNEQYF
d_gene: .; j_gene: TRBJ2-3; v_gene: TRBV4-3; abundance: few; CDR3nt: TGCGCCAGCAGCCACCCAGGGTGGAAGGGCACAGATACGCAGTATTTT; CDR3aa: CASSHPGWKGTDTQYF
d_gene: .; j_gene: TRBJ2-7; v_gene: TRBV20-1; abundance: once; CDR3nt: TGCAGTGCTAGACCCGTTGAGGGGACCTACTACAATGAGCAGTACTTC; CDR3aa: CSARPVEGTYYNEQYF
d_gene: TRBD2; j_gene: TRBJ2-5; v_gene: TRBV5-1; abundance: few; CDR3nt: TGCGCCAGCAGCTTTTTTAATAGCGGGGGCCAAGAGACCCAGTACTTC; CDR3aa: CASSFFNSGGQETQYF
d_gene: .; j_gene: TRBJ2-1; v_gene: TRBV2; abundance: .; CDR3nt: TGTGCCAGCAGTGAAGTAAGGAGCTCCTACAATGAGCAGTTCTTC; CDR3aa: CASSEVRSSYNEQFF
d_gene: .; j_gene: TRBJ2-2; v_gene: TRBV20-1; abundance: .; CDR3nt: TGCAGTGCTAGATGGGGGGCGACCGGGGAGCTGTTTTTT; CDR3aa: CSARWGATGELFF
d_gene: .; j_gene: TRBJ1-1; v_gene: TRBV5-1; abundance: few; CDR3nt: TGCGCCAGCAGCTGGGATGGAGAGAACACTGAAGCTTTCTTT; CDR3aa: CASSWDGENTEAFF
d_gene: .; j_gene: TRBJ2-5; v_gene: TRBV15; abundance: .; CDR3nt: TGTGCCACCAGCAGAGTGGATTGGCGGGGCGGAGAGACCCAGTACTTC; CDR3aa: CATSRVDWRGGETQYF
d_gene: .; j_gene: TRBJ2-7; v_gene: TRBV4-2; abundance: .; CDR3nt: TGTGCCAGCAGCCAAGATACGAGCACCGGGGGCGAGCAGTACTTC; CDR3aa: CASSQDTSTGGEQYF
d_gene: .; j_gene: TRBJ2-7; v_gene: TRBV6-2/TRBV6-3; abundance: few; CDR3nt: TGTGCCAGCAAGGCCATGGGGCCTTCCTACGAGCAGTACTTC; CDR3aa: CASKAMGPSYEQYF
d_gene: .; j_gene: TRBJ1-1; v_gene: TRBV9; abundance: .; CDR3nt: TGTGCCAGCAGCCCGTCCCCACTAAGGGGGACTGAAGCTTTCTTT; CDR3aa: CASSPSPLRGTEAFF
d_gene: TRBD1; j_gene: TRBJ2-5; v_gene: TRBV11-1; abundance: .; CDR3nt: TGTGCCAGCAGCTCATGGGACAGTCGTCGAGGTGGGGAGACCCAGTACTTC; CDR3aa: CASSSWDSRRGGETQYF
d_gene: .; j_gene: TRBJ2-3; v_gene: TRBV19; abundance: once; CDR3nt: TGTGCCAGTAGTATATACAGTACTAGCACAGATACGCAGTATTTT; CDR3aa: CASSIYSTSTDTQYF
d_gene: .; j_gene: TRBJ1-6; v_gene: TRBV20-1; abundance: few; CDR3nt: TGCAGTGCCACGGACGGATATAATTCACCCCTCCACTTT; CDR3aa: CSATDGYNSPLHF
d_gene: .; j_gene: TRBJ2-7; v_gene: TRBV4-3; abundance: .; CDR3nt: TGCGCCAGCAGCCAAGATTTGGCTAGCGCCGCGCAGTACTTC; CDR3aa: CASSQDLASAAQYF
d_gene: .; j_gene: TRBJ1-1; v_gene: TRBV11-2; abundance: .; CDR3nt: TGTGCCAGCAGCCCCCCGGGACTGACTGAAGCTTTCTTT; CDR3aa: CASSPPGLTEAFF